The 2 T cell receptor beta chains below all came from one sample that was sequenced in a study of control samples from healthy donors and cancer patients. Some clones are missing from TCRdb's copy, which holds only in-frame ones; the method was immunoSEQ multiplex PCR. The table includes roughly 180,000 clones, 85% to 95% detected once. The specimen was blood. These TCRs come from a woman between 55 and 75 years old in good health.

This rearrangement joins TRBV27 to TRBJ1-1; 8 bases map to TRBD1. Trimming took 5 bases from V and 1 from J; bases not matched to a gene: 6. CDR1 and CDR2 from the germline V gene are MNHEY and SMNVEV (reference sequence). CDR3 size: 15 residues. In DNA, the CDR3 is TGTGCCAGCAGTCGAACAGGGGGACCGAACACTGAAGCTTTCTTT. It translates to CASSRTGGPNTEAFF.

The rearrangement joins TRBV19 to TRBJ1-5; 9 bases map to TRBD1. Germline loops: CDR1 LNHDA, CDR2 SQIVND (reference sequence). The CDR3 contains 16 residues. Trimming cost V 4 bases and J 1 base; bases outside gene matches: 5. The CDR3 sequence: CASSNPGTGSNQPQHF. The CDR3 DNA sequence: TGTGCCAGTAGTAACCCCGGGACAGGGAGCAATCAGCCCCAGCATTTT.